These 31 T cell receptor beta chains originate from one sample sequenced in a study of T cell responses to AZD1222 COVID-19 vaccine. Here immunoSEQ multiplex PCR was the method, and the copy in TCRdb shows in-frame clones only, minus some. The sample shows over 95,000 clones, around nine tenths of them seen only once. The sequenced sample was peripheral blood, obtained on day 0 of AZD1222 vaccination. The source of these receptors is an adult in good health.

The chain employs TRBV27 and TRBJ1-2; 7 positions agree with TRBD1. The CDR3 has 15 residues. V lost 6 bases and J lost 0; bases outside the gene matches: 7. In germline, CDR1 is MNHEY, CDR2 SMNVEV (reference sequence). CDR3 bases: TGTGCCAGCAGATCGATCGGGACAGCTAACTATGGCTACACCTTC. Translated: CASRSIGTANYGYTF.

In this sample, this clone turned up once. The V call is TRBV4-1, the J call TRBJ2-4, with TRBD2 as a possible D gene (5 bases). The germline V gene encodes CDR1 MGHRA and CDR2 YSYEKL. V was trimmed by 0 bases and J by 4 bases, leaving 7 bases between them. CDR3 size: 14 residues. The CDR3 nucleotides read TGCGCCAGCAGCCAAGAGGACTGGAAAAACATTCAGTACTTC. Its translation is CASSQEDWKNIQYF.

This chain uses TRBV2 with TRBJ1-4; D gene unclear. The CDR3 extends over 15 amino acids. V shed 2 bases and J shed 8 bases, with 15 bases lying between them. Germline V gives CDR1 SNHLY, CDR2 FYNNEI. CDR3 sequence reads: CASSELVGDQEKLFF. CDR3 sequence (DNA): TGTGCCAGCAGTGAACTAGTTGGGGATCAAGAAAAACTGTTTTTT. Filled out from reference TRBV2 and TRBJ1-4, the complete variable domain reads EPEVTQTPSHQVTQMGQEVILRCVPISNHLYFYWYRQILGQKVEFLVSFYNNEISEKSEIFDDQFSVERPDGSNFTLKIRSTKLEDSAMYFCASSELVGDQEKLFFGSGTQLSVL.

This clone showed up just once. Its ends do not fully match the called genes, so a read error is possible. V is TRBV5-1 and J is TRBJ1-1; D is uncertain. The CDR3 has 12 amino acids. Germline CDR1 SGHRS, CDR2 YFSETQ. The CDR3 region is CASSLVGEKAFF. As DNA, the CDR3 is TGTGCCAGCAGCTTGGTGGGCGAAAAAGCTTTCTTT.

The gene calls are TRBV5-8 and TRBJ2-5, with 11 bases lining up with TRBD1. Germline CDR1 is SGHTS and CDR2 is YDEGEE. V was pared by 2 bases and J by 5 bases, with 8 bases of the junction left unmatched. This CDR3 has 16 amino acids. The CDR3 bases are TGTGCCAGCAGCTTAGGGACAGGGGGAGAGAGTGAGACCCAGTACTTC. Its translation: CASSLGTGGESETQYF.

The chain recombines TRBV2 with TRBJ1-2, with 8 bases aligning to TRBD1. V gave up 4 bases and J gave up 7 bases; unmatched junction bases: 8. The CDR3 is 14 residues long. The V gene's germline CDR1 is SNHLY and CDR2 FYNNEI. CDR3 protein: CASSVEQGAGGYTF. CDR3 DNA: TGTGCCAGCAGTGTTGAGCAGGGGGCAGGTGGCTACACCTTC.

The chain has TRBV29-1 and TRBJ1-1; 10 nucleotides align to TRBD1. Trimming at V came to 0 bases and at J to 3 bases, leaving 13 bases not matched to a gene. Germline V gives CDR1 SQVTM, CDR2 ANQGSEA. The CDR3 consists of 18 residues. The CDR3 is CSVEDGWGQGQRDTEAFF. CDR3 bases: TGCAGCGTTGAAGATGGGTGGGGACAGGGGCAGAGGGACACTGAAGCTTTCTTT. Supplemented by reference TRBV29-1 and TRBJ1-1, the full variable domain reads SAVISQKPSRDICQRGTSLTIQCQVDSQVTMMFWYRQQPGQSLTLIATANQGSEATYESGFVIDKFPISRPNLTFSTLTVSNMSPEDSSIYLCSVEDGWGQGQRDTEAFFGQGTRLTVV.

The chain joins TRBV18 to TRBJ1-5; the D gene is possibly TRBD1 (6 bases). This CDR3 has 19 amino acids. The V and J ends lost 2 bases and 3 bases respectively, with 23 bases between them. CDR1 and CDR2 (germline): KGHSH, LQKENI. In DNA form, the CDR3 reads TGTGCCAGCTCACCAGAGGGCGGGGCAGGGGCCTTTCCCAATCAGCCCCAGCATTTT. Its translation is CASSPEGGAGAFPNQPQHF.

In DNA, the CDR3 is TGTGCCAGCAGCCCACAGAGCACCGGGGAGCTGTTTTTT. It encodes CASSPQSTGELFF. The V and J genes are TRBV7-3 and TRBJ2-2; D uncertain. The CDR3 sequence is 13 residues long. Germline CDR1 is SGHTA and CDR2 is FQGTGA. V was shortened by 5 bases and J by 4 bases, with 8 bases between the two germline ends.

This rearrangement joins TRBV18 to TRBJ2-5; D is ambiguous. Trimming took 2 bases from V and 14 from J, leaving 15 bases between them. The CDR3 contains 12 residues. CDR1 is KGHSH, CDR2 LQKENI, per germline. The CDR3 DNA reads TGTGCCAGCTCACCATTGGTCGGCAGTCCCTACTTC. Amino acids: CASSPLVGSPYF.

The chain recombines TRBV9 with TRBJ2-2, with D tentatively TRBD2 (6 bases). Trimming shortened V by 3 bases and J by 4 bases, and 13 bases separated the two germline ends. CDR1 is SGDLS and CDR2 is YYNGEE in the germline V gene. This CDR3 has 15 amino acids. The CDR3 bases are TGTGCCAGCAGCGCGTCCGGGACTGGCACCGGGGAGCTGTTTTTT. Translated, it gives CASSASGTGTGELFF.

This clone was recorded a few times. The rearrangement links TRBV21-1 to TRBJ2-7; the table's D call TRBD1 went unverified against the DNA. TRBV21-1 constitutes a pseudogene. The CDR3 has 15 residues. CDR3 DNA: TGTGCCAGCAGTTCGGCAGGGTTTCACTCCTACGAGCAGTACTTC. Translated, it gives CASSSAGFHSYEQYF.

The chain recombines TRBV6-2 or TRBV6-3 with TRBJ1-6; the match to TRBD1 covers 8 bases. Germline loops: CDR1 MNHEY, CDR2 SVGEGT. The ends lost 4 bases at V and 10 bases at J; junction bases unmatched: 6. CDR3 length equals 14 residues. CDR3 amino acids: CASSWGDRGSPLHF. CDR3 coding DNA: TGTGCCAGCAGTTGGGGAGACAGGGGCTCACCCCTCCACTTT.

V is TRBV5-4 and J is TRBJ1-2; D remains ambiguous. The CDR3 sequence is 18 residues long. V was shortened by 0 bases and J by 2 bases, with 20 bases between the two germline ends. The germline V gene has CDR1 SGHNT and CDR2 YYREEE (reference sequence). The CDR3 nucleotides are TGTGCCAGCAGCTTGGGAGGTATGGGCGGCGGTGACAACTATGGCTACACCTTC. Its translation is CASSLGGMGGGDNYGYTF.

V and J are TRBV5-6 and TRBJ2-2; maybe TRBD1 (6 bases). The V gene lost 2 bases and the J gene lost 1 base, with 15 bases spanning the gap. This CDR3 has 17 residues. Germline V lookup: CDR1 SGHDT, CDR2 YYEEEE. The CDR3 loop is CASSLRGSYLNTGELFF. The DNA for the CDR3 is TGTGCCAGCAGCTTAAGGGGGAGCTACTTGAACACCGGGGAGCTGTTTTTT.

J is TRBJ2-2 and V is TRBV15; tentatively, D is TRBD1 or TRBD2 (5 bases each). The V gene's germline CDR1 is LNHNV and CDR2 YYDKDF (reference sequence). The CDR3 length is 13 residues. Trimming removed 3 bases at V and 6 bases at J, with 8 bases between. Here the CDR3 reads CATSSRGAGELFF. The DNA of the CDR3 is TGTGCCACCAGCAGTAGAGGGGCCGGGGAGCTGTTTTTT.

The J gene is TRBJ1-5, the V gene TRBV2; D uncertain. Deletions cut 0 bases from V and 4 bases from J, with 7 bases between. The CDR3 is 14 amino acids. The V gene's germline CDR1 is SNHLY and CDR2 FYNNEI. This CDR3 is CASSEATANQPQHF. The DNA of the CDR3 is TGTGCCAGCAGTGAAGCCACAGCAAATCAGCCCCAGCATTTT.

The V call is TRBV13, the J call TRBJ2-1; D remains unclear. Per the germline V gene, CDR1 is PRHDT and CDR2 is FYEKMQ (reference sequence). The CDR3 has 15 amino acids. Trimming removed 2 bases at V and 3 bases at J, with 11 bases between. CDR3 loop: CASSLLSGGYNEQFF. CDR3 nucleotides: TGTGCCAGCAGCTTACTGTCAGGTGGCTACAATGAGCAGTTCTTC.

J is TRBJ1-5 and V is TRBV15, with D tentatively TRBD1 (6 bases). The CDR3 is 15 amino acids. The germline V and J ends were trimmed by 2 bases and 5 bases, with 13 bases remaining between them. Germline loops: CDR1 LNHNV, CDR2 YYDKDF (reference sequence). CDR3 in DNA: TGTGCCACCAGCAGAATCCGGGACACCGATCAGCCCCAGCATTTT. Encoded protein: CATSRIRDTDQPQHF.

The rearrangement links TRBV27 to TRBJ1-2; 9 bases fit TRBD1. The germline CDR1 and CDR2 sequences are MNHEY and SMNVEV (reference sequence). The V gene end was trimmed by 3 bases and the J gene end by 7 bases; junction bases not matched to a gene: 3. This CDR3 has 13 residues. CDR3 sequence: CASSFIQGAGYTF. DNA of the CDR3: TGTGCCAGCAGTTTTATACAGGGGGCTGGCTACACCTTC.

The CDR3 coding sequence is TGTGCCAGCAGCTTGTTGGGGATTGGAAATGGCTACACCTTC. Translated: CASSLLGIGNGYTF. The chain uses TRBV5-4 and TRBJ1-2; D gene unclear. Germline CDR1 SGHNT, CDR2 YYREEE (reference sequence). With 1 base removed from V and 6 bases from J, the gap between germline ends came to 13 bases. The CDR3 loop spans 14 amino acids. Full variable domain (outside the CDR3, taken from reference TRBV5-4 and TRBJ1-2): ETGVTQSPTHLIKTRGQQVTLRCSSQSGHNTVSWYQQALGQGPQFIFQYYREEENGRGNFPPRFSGLQFPNYSSELNVNALELDDSALYLCASSLLGIGNGYTFGSGTRLTVV.

The CDR3 loop reads CASSYRTGGNGYTF. CDR3 DNA: TGTGCCAGCAGTTACCGCACAGGGGGCAATGGCTACACCTTC. This chain joins TRBV6-2 or TRBV6-3 and TRBJ1-2, with TRBD1 matching over 9 bases. The V and J ends lost 2 bases and 6 bases, in that order; junction bases with no gene match: 4. The CDR3 spans 14 residues. In germline, CDR1 is MNHEY, CDR2 SVGEGT.

The CDR3 region has the DNA TGTGCCAGCAGCTTAATGGCAGATGGCTACACCTTC. Its translation is CASSLMADGYTF. The chain uses TRBV11-2 and TRBJ1-2, with D unresolved. V shed 2 bases and J shed 6 bases, with 7 bases lying between them. The CDR3 covers 12 residues. Per germline, CDR1 SGHAT and CDR2 FQNNGV.

The rearrangement links TRBV27 to TRBJ2-1; D is ambiguous. V lost 4 bases, J lost 8 bases, and 15 bases lay in between. CDR3 size: 14 residues. Per germline, CDR1 MNHEY and CDR2 SMNVEV (reference sequence). The CDR3 region is CASSSFLIMDEQFF. DNA of the CDR3: TGTGCCAGCAGTTCGTTTTTAATTATGGATGAGCAGTTCTTC.

The chain links TRBV7-2 to TRBJ1-2; 7 bases are shared with TRBD1. Trimming cost V 5 bases and J 4 bases; bases outside gene matches: 10. The CDR3 spans 15 residues. Germline values: CDR1 SGHTA, CDR2 FQGNSA. The CDR3 nucleotides read TGTGCCAGCAGCAGTGACAGGGCCCCTGTCTATGGCTACACCTTC. Translating gives CASSSDRAPVYGYTF.

In the case of this clone: At one end, the junction sequence differs from germline, possibly due to a read error. The chain uses TRBV6-1 and TRBJ2-7; D is undetermined. Germline V CDR1 and CDR2: MNHNS, SASEGT. The CDR3 extends over 14 amino acids. Here the CDR3 reads CASSEAASSDEQYF. CDR3 nucleotides: TGTGCCAGCAGTGAAGCAGCCAGCTCCGACGAGCAGTACTTC.

This rearrangement joins TRBV19 to TRBJ1-1; D may be TRBD1 (6 bases). V lost 7 bases and J lost 6, with 21 bases in between. The CDR3 is 15 residues long. Germline V gene data show CDR1 as LNHDA and CDR2 as SQIVND (reference sequence). CDR3: CASTEGGAAAAEAFF. CDR3 bases: TGTGCCAGTACGGAGGGGGGGGCTGCTGCGGCTGAAGCTTTCTTT.

The chain carries TRBV9 and TRBJ2-1; TRBD1 matches at 12 bases. With 0 bases clipped from V and 6 bases from J, the junction kept 4 bases outside the gene matches. CDR3 length equals 16 residues. The germline V gene has CDR1 SGDLS and CDR2 YYNGEE. DNA for the CDR3: TGTGCCAGCAGCGTAGGGGACAGGGGGCGGTCCAATGAGCAGTTCTTC. Its translation: CASSVGDRGRSNEQFF.

The rearrangement uses TRBV28 and TRBJ2-7, with a tentative D call TRBD1 (5 bases). Germline V gives CDR1 MDHEN, CDR2 SYDVKM. The CDR3 is 13 residues long. The CDR3 DNA follows: TGTGCCAGCAGTTTACAGGGCGGTAGGGCATTTGACGTC. Its protein product is CASSLQGGRAFDV.

The V and J genes are TRBV9 and TRBJ1-2; 8 bases align to TRBD1. V shed 3 bases, J shed 4 bases, and the junction held 2 bases outside the gene matches. The CDR3 length is 13 residues. Germline V gene data show CDR1 as SGDLS and CDR2 as YYNGEE. In DNA, the CDR3 is TGTGCCAGCAGCGACAGGGGGGGCTATGGCTACACCTTC. Residues: CASSDRGGYGYTF.

This chain joins TRBV9 and TRBJ1-1, with TRBD1 identical over 8 bases. Germline lookup yields CDR1 SGDLS and CDR2 YYNGEE. V lost 3 bases, J lost 0 bases, and 7 bases stayed unmatched. The CDR3 has 16 residues. In nucleotides, the CDR3 is TGTGCCAGCAGCGGGCGGACAGGGCTATTGAACACTGAAGCTTTCTTT. The encoded protein is CASSGRTGLLNTEAFF. The whole variable domain, filled in from reference TRBV9 and TRBJ1-1, reads DSGVTQTPKHLITATGQRVTLRCSPRSGDLSVYWYQQSLDQGLQFLIQYYNGEERAKGNILERFSAQQFPDLHSELNLSSLELGDSALYFCASSGRTGLLNTEAFFGQGTRLTVV.